This T cell receptor (beta chain) came from a study of blood T cell repertoires in COVID-19. Looking at the study overall: Specimens from acute and convalescent COVID-19 originated in the United States, Italy and Spain.

Deletions cut 3 bases from V and 5 bases from J, with 13 bases between. CDR1 and CDR2 (germline): MRHNA, SNTAGT. The CDR3 extends over 14 amino acids. Original handling: How many nucleated cells were present was estimated from reference gene primer amplification. Data came from immunoSEQ multiplex PCR; TCRdb stores just in-frame clones and leaves some out. That table furnishes V, J and clone size, whereas the DNA furnished D and trimming. The sample consists of a few hundred thousand clones, more than 70% of them appearing once. The sample was peripheral blood. The chain combines TRBV6-4 with TRBJ2-5, with no clear D. The TCR was taken from a woman in her thirties who had recovered from COVID-19. Written as DNA, the CDR3 is TGTGCCAGCAGTGAAGATGCCTTTCAGGAGACCCAGTACTTC. Translated: CASSEDAFQETQYF.